This T cell receptor beta chain was sequenced for a study of T-cell memory formation after mild COVID-19. Broader study findings: CD4+ bias marked clones expanding day 15 to 37, unlike balanced contracting clones.

As to this clonotype: Its antigen is not known.

TCRdb reanalysed the 5' RACE reads using MiXCR and keeps one entry per CDR3 protein. The sample includes 150,000 or so distinct CDR3 sequences, 20% to 25% seen only once; the top ten take around 22%. The sequence came from an adult woman who had mild COVID-19 (a few samples of this study predate the infection). Cell type and time point are not known. The sequencing input was PBMCs or a T cell subset sorted from them (not recorded which).

CDR3 coding DNA: TGTGCCAGCAGCGGCAGTAAGGAGAGGGTGACCTACAATGAGCAGTTCTTC. The encoded protein is CASSGSKERVTYNEQFF. The V and J genes are TRBV9 and TRBJ2-1, with D tentatively TRBD2 (5 bases). Trimming removed 3 bases from V and 2 bases from J, with 18 bases in between. The CDR3 runs to 17 residues. Germline lookup yields CDR1 SGDLS and CDR2 YYNGEE.